This T cell receptor (beta chain) was found in a study of Ad26.COV2.S vaccination and SARS-CoV-2 variants. Overall study context: The donor was enrolled in the Ad26.COV2.S arm of the COV1001 trial. Study-wide points: Post-vaccination spike-specific CD8+ and CD4+ T cell responses reportedly had substantial breadth.

The data were produced by immunoSEQ multiplex PCR, yet TCRdb's version contains in-frame clones alone and is incomplete. The repertoire has a few hundred thousand clones, around 86% of them found once; the top ten carry approximately 3.6%. Turning to this clone: Antigen: not known.

Sample treatment: 15 to 20 received Ad26.COV2.S at low or high dose, single or two shots; 5 received placebo; per-sample allocation not given. Samples came from day 63 after the first vaccine or placebo injection. In Boston, an adult donor aged 18-55 years took part. Germline V lookup: CDR1 LGHDT, CDR2 YNNKEL (reference sequence). This CDR3 has 12 residues. The V segment lost 4 bases and the J segment 7 bases; nucleotides outside the gene matches: 4. The chain carries TRBV3-1 (or the pseudogene TRBV3-2) and TRBJ2-7; TRBD2 aligns across 7 bases. This specimen was peripheral blood, taken in a trial of Ad26.COV2.S vaccine versus placebo. This TCR came from a person between 18 and 59 years old who received the Ad26.COV2.S COVID-19 vaccine or a placebo. In nucleotides, the CDR3 is TGTGCCAGCAGCCCTACAGCGGGGGAGCAGTACTTC. Translation gives CASSPTAGEQYF.